This T cell receptor beta chain was sequenced in a study of cytomegalovirus exposure and HLA in healthy donors. Findings and caveats of the study: First-cohort TCR clusters tended to co-occur in the approximately 110 validation repertoires, a later analysis found. In vitro confirmation showed a few CMV-associated chains to be CMV antigen specific. Researchers catalogued under 200 TCR beta chains as cytomegalovirus-associated.

Data came from immunoSEQ multiplex PCR; TCRdb stores just in-frame clones and leaves some out. The sample lists roughly 56,000 clones, roughly 94% seen once, with about 2.2% in the top ten. In the case of this clone: What it recognizes is unknown.

It was the roughly 110-subject validation cohort, separate from the roughly 700-subject first cohort, to which the donors belonged. The source material was PBMCs. This receptor was taken from a man aged 18 to 29 in good health and CMV-seronegative.

CDR3 residues: CASSLKPGAGELFF. The CDR3 DNA reads as TGTGCCAGCAGCCTAAAGCCCGGAGCCGGGGAGCTGTTTTTT. This chain joins TRBV6-5 and TRBJ2-2; D call uncertain. The CDR3 is made up of 14 amino acids. V lost 6 bases and J lost 6, with 14 bases in between. Germline V gives CDR1 MNHEY, CDR2 SVGAGI.